This entry features one T cell receptor (beta chain) sequence. The clone's antigen remains unknown. No base-level quality is on record; no much larger clone is a single base apart. The cohort consisted of approximately 690 healthy bone marrow donors. At the time of sampling, every cohort member was nominally healthy, though immune exposures that went unrecorded were likely present. The donor tested CMV seropositive and was one of the 289 seropositive cohort members. A peripheral blood sample was collected from each donor, and TCR beta sequencing was performed on peripheral blood mononuclear cells. The Qiagen DNeasy Blood Extraction Kit was used to extract genomic DNA from the blood cell samples. Per the germline V gene, SGHDT is the CDR1 and YYEEEE is the CDR2. V is reduced by 4 bases and J by 1 base, leaving a spacing of 18 bases between them. Measured from the cysteine to the phenylalanine, the CDR3 is 17 residues long. The only DNA kept is the CDR3, 51 bases in frame from the first base.

The library came from the immunoSEQ multiplex PCR assay. For the multiplex PCR, a mixture combining 60 forward primers for TCR Vbeta segments and 13 reverse primers for TCR Jbeta segments was used. The CDR3 region of rearranged TCR beta genes was amplified from genomic DNA by a multiplex PCR assay. The Illumina HiSeq System was used to sequence the amplified TCR beta libraries as 87-base-pair reads. Per the original workflow: A later analysis counted tens of millions of unique TCR beta chains across the 700 or so repertoires, and roughly 10 million of these chains were shared by at least two donors. Raw reads were error-corrected and collapsed into unique sequences with a nearest-neighbor algorithm that merged closely related sequences to remove PCR and sequencing errors. Alignment of CDR3 sequences to IMGT reference sequences was used to assign V, D and J gene segments. Each retained sequence needed at least a six-nucleotide match to both a V gene segment and a J gene segment. A rearrangement counted as productive if the CDR3 had no stop codons and remained in frame with V and J, and every other rearrangement counted as non-productive. CDR3 was defined according to IMGT convention as the region running from the second conserved V-encoded cysteine to the conserved J-encoded phenylalanine. Sequences without an unambiguous match to a single V gene segment were excluded from the earlier analysis of over 500 of the donors. An earlier analysis of 500 to 600 of the donors classified V segments as functional when productive rearrangements were above 56.7% and as segregating when the standard deviation between donors was above 5%. A statistical classification framework was built to diagnose cytomegalovirus status from the catalog of TCR beta chain sequences. V and J gene assignment, in a later analysis, came from comparing TCR nucleotide sequences with IMGT/GENE-DB human TR gene sequences. In a later analysis, CDR3 sequences and most-parsimonious VDJ recombination scenarios were assigned using the TCRdist pipeline. In a later analysis, each TCR beta chain was defined by its CDR3 amino acid sequence together with its V-gene family, and reads lacking a unique V-gene family were excluded. As a way to deal with suspected cross-contamination and a sequencing artifact, a later analysis dropped roughly 620 nucleotide sequences that were highly shared and had low generation probability. In a later analysis, a clonal expansion index was calculated for each public chain from normalized within-repertoire ranks of inferred template counts. A later analysis computed generation probabilities with a VDJ recombination model fitted to out-of-frame rearrangements, and checked the results against IGoR. Hypergeometric tests were used in a later analysis to score TCR-TCR, TCR-HLA and TCR-CMV co-occurrence, with a repertoire-size bias correction applied to the TCR pairs. To estimate false discovery rates, a later analysis permuted the HLA or CMV assignments 20 times. In a later analysis, co-occurring TCRs were grouped with DBSCAN, and TCRdist sequence similarity was added when clustering was performed within HLA-allele-positive subsets. Repertoires with fewer than 30,000 or more than 120,000 public chains, plus five repertoires with anomalous nucleotide sharing, were excluded from co-occurrence clustering. In its TCRdb copy, this immuneACCESS table keeps in-frame sequences only and misses some clones. Where compared with another copy, unresolved V genes explain less than half of these, and the others have no known cause. The D gene and trimming were derived from the DNA, and the V and J assignments and clone size from that table. The sample profile shows almost 200,000 clones; 79% of them were found once. 4.4% of the sample belongs to the ten largest clones.

This record belongs to a study of cytomegalovirus exposure and HLA in healthy donors (dated by TCRdb to 2016 to 2017). At the level of the whole study: An earlier analysis of approximately 600 of the donors reported more than 250 Gb of sequence data and roughly 110 million unique TCR beta sequences from some 180 million T cells. Approximately 310 gigabases of sequencing data and 75 million to 85 million unique TCR sequences made up an early release that covered nearly 650 HLA-typed donors. The genetic ancestry cluster associated with self-reported Caucasian donors included 81% of the 350 to 500 genotyped donors. The study was designed to test whether signatures of past pathogen exposure could be identified by cataloging public T cell receptors. The study used immunosequencing to profile the T cell repertoires of 670 or so subjects and linked those repertoires to cytomegalovirus serostatus. A separate validation cohort of roughly 130 different subjects was used in addition to the roughly 620-subject first cohort. The study combined high-throughput TCR immunosequencing, statistical association of individual TCRs with disease status, and machine learning to predict cytomegalovirus infection status. To study patterns of TCR occurrence, a later analysis re-analyzed previously published TCR beta repertoires from around 670 donors and added high-resolution HLA genotyping. Rather than drawing on any new phenotypic data, the later analysis identified candidate immune exposures from TCR beta sequences and the way those sequences occurred across donors. In an earlier analysis of a few hundred of the donors, high-throughput TCR beta sequencing was used to judge whether each TCR beta V gene segment behaved as functional or pseudogenic. Donor age, sex, ethnicity and CMV serostatus were compiled together with the repertoire data. Genome-wide SNP genotypes for about 65% of the 666 donors were used in a later genetic analysis, which treated that subset as a discovery cohort. Every discovery cohort repertoire had been produced on one sequencing platform. HLA typing covered class I and class II loci at four-digit resolution. The number of typed donors differed by locus: about 629-630 for A, B, C, DRB1 and DQB1; some 540 for DQA1; fewer than 610 for DPA1; and 400 to 480 for DPB1. Four or five DR-DQ haplotypes were treated as single units for association and clustering because of strong linkage in the cohort. Among some 410 genotyped donors of the cohort, an average of roughly 230,000 unique TCR beta nucleotide sequences was sequenced per donor, of which 15% to 20% were non-productive. The paper's findings and limits, for the study overall: Because some donors lacked HLA typing at each locus, the association tests relied only on the typed subset. The sequencing pipeline was judged likely to have produced a cluster of highly shared sequence variants as a technical artifact. According to a later analysis, most CMV-associated TCR beta chains appeared to be HLA-restricted, and the HLA associations seemed to be driven largely by CMV exposure. An earlier analysis of 587 of the donors showed that most TCR beta V segments appeared in productive rearrangements either about 87% or about 30% of the time, which broadly matched IMGT annotations. Some IMGT-functional V segments, including TRBV6-2 and TRBV6-3, could not be told apart with the 87-base-pair reads, so those segments were excluded. When HLA alleles, especially DR and DQ, strongly co-occurred, TCR associations were difficult to assign to individual alleles. Linkage disequilibrium might explain the correlated functional status among segregating V segments, but an unknown experimental factor could not be excluded. The earlier analysis of nearly 600 of the donors excluded around 17 rarely observed V segments, including chromosome 9 orphons, because counts were too low. Three of the identified cytomegalovirus-associated TCR beta chains were confirmed in vitro to be specific for cytomegalovirus antigens. In a later genetic analysis, fewer N-insertions in productive TCRs were reported among donors in an Asian-associated ancestry cluster than the approximately 670-donor mean. In a later analysis, HLA-associated TCR beta chains showed more clonal expansion and lower generation probabilities than non-associated chains that were equally common. In a later analysis, 16,951 TCR beta sequences were associated with specific HLA alleles at a false discovery rate of 0.05. Sequencing depth was assumed to be roughly uniform across donors in the presence/absence analyses, though that assumption may not hold. Only TCR beta chains were sequenced in this cohort, and the absence of alpha or paired-chain data limited detectable features. The authors suggested that the approach could potentially be generalized to other disease states and immunological phenotypes. Across donors, most TCR sequences were observed very rarely, whereas some public TCRs were present in many individuals. In a later analysis, several top co-occurrence clusters were reported to appear linked to parvovirus B19, influenza, CMV and Epstein-Barr virus. The only immune exposure information available for the cohort was CMV serostatus. In a later analysis, the rate of TCR association differed among HLA loci, with DRB1 alleles having the most associated TCRs and HLA-C alleles having the fewest. V-gene and J-gene trimming of TCR beta chains was associated with a missense DCLRE1C variant in a later genetic analysis, and the association was replicated in an independent cohort. A total of roughly 160 TCR beta chains were listed by the study as associated with cytomegalovirus. The classifier was reported to diagnose cytomegalovirus status with high specificity and sensitivity in both the original cohort and the validation cohort. A further reported finding was that TCR beta sequences accurately predicted the HLA-A and HLA-B alleles for most subjects in the first cohort.

The rearranged chain carries TRBV5-6 and TRBJ1-3, with the D gene not confidently named. This sequence was found in a woman aged 25-40 years in good health and CMV-seropositive. The sample consisted of PBMCs. Here the CDR3 is given as CASSPLRSRLSGNTIYF. The nucleotide sequence is given as TGTGCCAGCAGCCCGCTTCGCAGCAGACTATCTGGAAACACCATATATTTT.